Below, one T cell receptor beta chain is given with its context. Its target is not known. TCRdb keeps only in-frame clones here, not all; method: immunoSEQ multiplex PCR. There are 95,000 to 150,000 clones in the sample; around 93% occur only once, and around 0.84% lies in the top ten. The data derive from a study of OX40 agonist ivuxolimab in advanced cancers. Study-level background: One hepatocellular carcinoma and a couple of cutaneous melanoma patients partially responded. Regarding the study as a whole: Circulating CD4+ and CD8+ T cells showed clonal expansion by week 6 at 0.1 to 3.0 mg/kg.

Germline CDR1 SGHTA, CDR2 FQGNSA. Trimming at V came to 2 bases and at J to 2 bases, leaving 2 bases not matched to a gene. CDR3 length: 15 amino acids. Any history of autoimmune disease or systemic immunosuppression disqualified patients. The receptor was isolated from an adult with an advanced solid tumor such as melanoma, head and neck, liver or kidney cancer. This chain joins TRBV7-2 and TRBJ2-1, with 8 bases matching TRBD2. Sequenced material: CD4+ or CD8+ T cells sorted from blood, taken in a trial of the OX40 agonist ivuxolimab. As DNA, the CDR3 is TGTGCCAGCAGCTTACAAGCGGGAGCCTACAATGAGCAGTTCTTC. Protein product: CASSLQAGAYNEQFF.